This TCR beta chain was sequenced for a study of T cells after yellow fever vaccination. General study points: The secondary response showed a weaker magnitude and a faster peak, day 5 versus 15. Among primary-vaccination clones, most reappeared after the booster, at around 97% for CD4 and approximately 90% for CD8. FACS-sorted repertoires might harbor abundant contaminating clonotypes from the bulk population.

Germline values: CDR1 MDHEN, CDR2 SYDVKM. V was shortened by 4 bases and J by 7 bases, with 23 bases between the two germline ends. There are 16 residues in the CDR3. MiXCR, run by TCRdb on the 5' RACE reads, gives a single entry per CDR3 protein. This sample carries some 320,000 distinct CDR3 sequences, 8.5% to 9% of them seen once, and the ten largest clones take 18%. As concerns this clonotype: Antigen unknown.

Sample: PBMCs, taken on the day of the first yellow fever vaccination. The rearrangement links TRBV28 to TRBJ2-7, with TRBD1 as a possible D gene (5 bases). The source of this sequence is a man younger than 30 who received the YFV17D yellow fever vaccine. This CDR3 is CASSSPTALETSEQYF. The DNA of the CDR3 is TGTGCCAGCAGTTCCCCGACAGCGCTAGAGACCTCAGAGCAGTACTTC. Looking up the rest from reference TRBV28 and TRBJ2-7 gives the full variable domain: DVKVTQSSRYLVKRTGEKVFLECVQDMDHENMFWYRQDPGLGLRLIYFSYDVKMKEKGDIPEGYSVSREKKERFSLILESASTNQTSMYLCASSSPTALETSEQYFGPGTRLTVT.